This T cell receptor beta chain is from a study of beta chain features in type 1 diabetes. At the level of the study: Healthy donors and patients showed comparable age, gender and cell yields. Study-wide results and limits: Shortening that was moderate but significant affected the TCRB CDR3s of Type 1 diabetes patients in all four CD4+ subsets.

V was cut by 6 bases and J by 6 bases, with 8 bases left in between. The CDR3 extends over 12 amino acids. The germline CDR1 and CDR2 sequences are MGHDK and SYGVNS. Staining for CD45RO/CCR7/CD25/CD127/CD95/CD27 allowed sorting of CD4+ naive, central memory, regulatory and stem cell-like memory cells. Expressed TCRB transcripts were sequenced, since all the RNA that had been isolated was reverse transcribed. Clones were sequenced by immunoSEQ multiplex PCR, and TCRdb holds only the in-frame ones, with some missing. The table includes a few hundred thousand clones, about 13% detected once. Worth noting for this clone: Its antigen is currently unknown.

Sequencing was carried out using naive CD4+ T cells from blood. This receptor was taken from a woman between 18 and 30 years old with type 1 diabetes. The chain employs TRBV25-1 and TRBJ2-2; no clear D. The CDR3 nucleotides are TGTGCCAGCAGCCACTACGCCGGGGAGCTGTTTTTT. This gives the protein CASSHYAGELFF.